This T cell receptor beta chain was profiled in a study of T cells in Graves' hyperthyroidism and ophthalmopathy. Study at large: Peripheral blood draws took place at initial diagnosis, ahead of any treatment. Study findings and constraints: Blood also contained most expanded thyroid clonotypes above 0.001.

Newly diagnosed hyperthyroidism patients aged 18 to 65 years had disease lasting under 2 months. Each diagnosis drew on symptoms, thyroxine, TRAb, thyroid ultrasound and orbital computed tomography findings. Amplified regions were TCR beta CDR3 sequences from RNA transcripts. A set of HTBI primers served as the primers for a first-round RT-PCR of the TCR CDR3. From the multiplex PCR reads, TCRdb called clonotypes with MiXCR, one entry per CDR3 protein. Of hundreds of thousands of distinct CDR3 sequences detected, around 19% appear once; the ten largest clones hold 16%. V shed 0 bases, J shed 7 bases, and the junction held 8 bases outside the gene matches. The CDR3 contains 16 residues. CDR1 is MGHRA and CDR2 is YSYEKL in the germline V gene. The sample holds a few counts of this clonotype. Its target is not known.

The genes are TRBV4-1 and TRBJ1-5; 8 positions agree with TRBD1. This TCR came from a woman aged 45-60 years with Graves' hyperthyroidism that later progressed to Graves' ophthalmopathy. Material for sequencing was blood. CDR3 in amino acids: CASSQESATGAQPQHF. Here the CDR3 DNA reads TGCGCCAGCAGCCAAGAATCGGCGACAGGGGCGCAGCCCCAGCATTTT.